This T cell receptor beta chain was observed in a study of CD4 T cells in relation to SARS-CoV-2 and coronaviruses. Study information: After about nine days of antigen culture, PBMC TCR beta CDR3s were sequenced. Convalescent patients were fewer than ten males and a handful of females; two were Hispanic.

CEF-cultured naive and memory CD4+ T cell DNA got survey-level sequencing. Some clones are missing from TCRdb's copy, which holds only in-frame ones; the method was immunoSEQ multiplex PCR. The sample has about 36,000 clones; about four fifths are singletons. 90,000 to 100,000 naive or memory CD4+ cells were cultured with CEF peptides for under twelve days. The V gene's germline CDR1 is SGHRS and CDR2 YFSETQ. V shed 3 bases and J shed 0 bases, with 7 bases lying between them. The CDR3 covers 14 residues. As to this clone: Its antigen is currently unknown.

Sequencing used naive CD4+ T cells from PBMCs, cultured in vitro. The subset is: naive CD4+ T cells isolated by negative enrichment. The chain has TRBV5-1 and TRBJ1-3, with a possible D match to TRBD1 (5 bases). This TCR was sampled from an adult with COVID-19. CDR3 in DNA: TGCGCCAGCAGCTATGACAGCTCTGGAAACACCATATATTTT. Its translation: CASSYDSSGNTIYF.